The rows below give T cell receptor beta chains drawn from one sample of a study of control samples from healthy donors and cancer patients. The table came from immunoSEQ multiplex PCR; TCRdb's copy has only in-frame clones and leaves some out. Of about 96,000 clones in the sample, 93% were seen once. Sequenced: blood. These TCRs come from a young man in good health. Each CDR3 is given with its conserved first and last residue. The D gene is left open where the match is weak. Clone sizes are given selectively: once, few, many, or a class where the clone is expanded.

size	D	V	J	DNA	CDR3
.	.	TRBV13	TRBJ1-3	TGTGCCAGCACCACGTGGAAAGACAGCTCTGGAAACACCATATATTTT	CASTTWKDSSGNTIYF
.	.	TRBV24-1	TRBJ1-2	TGTGCCACCAGTGATTCCGACAGCTATGGCTACACCTTC	CATSDSDSYGYTF
.	.	TRBV4-1	TRBJ2-5	TGCGCCAGCAGCCGAAGGGGCGGAGAGACCCAGTACTTC	CASSRRGGETQYF
.	.	TRBV2	TRBJ1-1	TGTGCCAGCAGTGAACCGACGAACACTGAAGCTTTCTTT	CASSEPTNTEAFF
.	.	TRBV12-3/TRBV12-4	TRBJ1-2	TGTGCCAGCACCCCCGCGGTCAACTATGGCTACACCTTC	CASTPAVNYGYTF
few	TRBD2	TRBV30	TRBJ2-6	TGTGCCTGGAGTGAACTTGCAGCGGGGGTCTCTGGGGCCAACGTCCTGACTTTC	CAWSELAAGVSGANVLTF
.	.	TRBV4-1	TRBJ1-5	TGCGCCAGCAGCCAGGAAGGGGTCAGGCAGCCCCAGCATTTT	CASSQEGVRQPQHF
.	TRBD1	TRBV27	TRBJ1-1	TGTGCCAGCAGCTATGACAGGGGGGTCACTGAAGCTTTCTTT	CASSYDRGVTEAFF
.	.	TRBV7-8	TRBJ1-2	TGTGCCAGCAGCTTAGCGCGGGCGATCCGGAGCGGCTATGGCTACACCTTC	CASSLARAIRSGYGYTF
.	.	TRBV2	TRBJ2-3	TGTGCCAGCAGGAGGGCTAGCACAGATACGCAGTATTTT	CASRRASTDTQYF
.	.	TRBV18	TRBJ1-1	TGTGCCAGCTCGACACTGGAGGGCACTGAAGCTTTCTTT	CASSTLEGTEAFF
.	.	TRBV21-1	TRBJ1-1	TGTGCCAGCAGCAAGAGACAGGCCGCGAACACTGAAGCTTTCTTT	CASSKRQAANTEAFF
.	.	TRBV5-6	TRBJ1-6	TGTGCCAGCAGCTTAGGGGGGATAGCTTCACCCCTCCACTTT	CASSLGGIASPLHF
few	TRBD2	TRBV18	TRBJ2-7	TGTGCCAGCTCACATTCTAGCGGGGGCACCTCCCTCGAGCAGTACTTC	CASSHSSGGTSLEQYF
.	.	TRBV2	TRBJ1-1	TGTGCCAGCATGGGGGAGAGGAACACTGAAGCTTTCTTT	CASMGERNTEAFF
.	.	TRBV7-9	TRBJ1-1	TGTGCCAGCAGCTCTTCAACAGGGTTCGCCGCTGAAGCTTTCTTT	CASSSSTGFAAEAFF
.	.	TRBV6-2/TRBV6-3	TRBJ1-5	TGTGCCAGCAGTTACATGCAGAGCAATCAGCCCCAGCATTTT	CASSYMQSNQPQHF
.	.	TRBV7-3	TRBJ1-2	TGTGCCAGCAGCATCGACCCTCGGGGGGAGTACACCTTC	CASSIDPRGEYTF
.	TRBD1	TRBV19	TRBJ1-5	TGTGCCAGTACTGGGACAGGGGCGCCTAGCAATCAGCCCCAGCATTTT	CASTGTGAPSNQPQHF
.	TRBD2	TRBV4-3	TRBJ2-3	TGCGCCAGCAGCCAAATTTTAGCGGGACGCACAGATACGCAGTATTTT	CASSQILAGRTDTQYF
.	.	TRBV4-2	TRBJ2-2	TGTGCCAGCAGCCAAGACCCGGGTAAGAACACCGGGGAGCTGTTTTTT	CASSQDPGKNTGELFF
.	TRBD1	TRBV27	TRBJ1-3	TGTGCCAGCAGTTTATCGCAGGGGGCACGGAACACCATATATTTT	CASSLSQGARNTIYF
.	TRBD1	TRBV7-9	TRBJ2-6	TGTGCCAGCATCCTCTCCGGGACAGACTACTCTGGGGCCAACGTCCTGACTTTC	CASILSGTDYSGANVLTF
.	.	TRBV19	TRBJ2-7	TGTGCCAGTAGTGGGACGGCGGCCTCCTACGAGCAGTACTTC	CASSGTAASYEQYF
.	TRBD2	TRBV19	TRBJ2-1	TGTGCCAGTACCGGGGGAGCTAGCGGGAGGGGGATGAACAATGAGCAGTTCTTC	CASTGGASGRGMNNEQFF
.	.	TRBV29-1	TRBJ2-2	TGCAGCGCCCCTAGCCTGAGCGGGGAGCTGTTTTTT	CSAPSLSGELFF
.	TRBD1	TRBV27	TRBJ2-7	TGTGCCAGCAGTCCCCGGACAGGGAGCTCCTACGAGCAGTACTTC	CASSPRTGSSYEQYF
.	.	TRBV18	TRBJ1-1	TGTGCCAGCTCAAGCGTGGCGGGGGTGAACACTGAAGCTTTCTTT	CASSSVAGVNTEAFF
.	TRBD1	TRBV5-1	TRBJ1-4	TGCGCCAGCAGCTGGGGACAGGGGACCGCCATAAGTGATGAAAAACTGTTTTTT	CASSWGQGTAISDEKLFF
.	.	TRBV19	TRBJ2-7	TGTGCCAGTAGTATACGGGACTTAGTCAACTACGAGCAGTACTTC	CASSIRDLVNYEQYF
.	.	TRBV5-1	TRBJ1-2	TGCGCCAGCAGCTTTGGGGGAGATGGCTACACCTTC	CASSFGGDGYTF
few	.	TRBV6-5	TRBJ1-3	TGTGCCAGCAGTTACGACCCGGACGGCTCTGGAAACACCATATATTTT	CASSYDPDGSGNTIYF
.	TRBD1	TRBV7-2	TRBJ1-6	TGTGCCAGCAGCTCAAGGACAGGGGCCCTCTATAATTCACCCCTCCACTTT	CASSSRTGALYNSPLHF
.	TRBD2	TRBV7-2	TRBJ2-3	TGTGCCAGCAGCTTAGCACCCTCAGGACTAGCGAAAAGCACAGATACGCAGTATTTT	CASSLAPSGLAKSTDTQYF
few	.	TRBV5-6	TRBJ1-2	TGTGCCAGCAGCTTGTGGATGGCAGGGCCCCTAGGAGGCTACACCTTC	CASSLWMAGPLGGYTF
.	TRBD2	TRBV6-5	TRBJ2-3	TGTGCCAGCAGCGACGGGACTATCGAGTCAGATACGCAGTATTTT	CASSDGTIESDTQYF
.	.	TRBV6-6	TRBJ1-1	TGTGCCAGCAGTTATGGGAGTAGTAACACTGAAGCTTTCTTT	CASSYGSSNTEAFF
.	TRBD2	TRBV7-9	TRBJ2-5	TGTGCCAGCAGCAGTGGGGCTAGCGGGAGCCCAGAGACCCAGTACTTC	CASSSGASGSPETQYF
.	.	TRBV7-2	TRBJ2-7	TGTGCCAGCAGCTTAGAATTAGGGACGGGTCTTTACGAGCAGTACTTC	CASSLELGTGLYEQYF
.	.	TRBV4-1	TRBJ1-6	TGCGCCAGCAGCCAACCATTGGACAGCTATAATTCACCCCTCCACTTT	CASSQPLDSYNSPLHF
.	TRBD1	TRBV19	TRBJ1-6	TGTGCCAGTAGTAAGGGACAGGGAGGATCACCCCTCCACTTT	CASSKGQGGSPLHF
.	TRBD1	TRBV16	TRBJ1-5	TGTGCCAGCAGCCAGAGGGACAGGGACAATCAGCCCCAGCATTTT	CASSQRDRDNQPQHF
.	.	TRBV12-3/TRBV12-4	TRBJ2-3	TGTGCCAGCAGTTCCCCCAAGGGAGATACGCAGTATTTT	CASSSPKGDTQYF
once	.	TRBV2	TRBJ1-5	TGTGCCAGCAGTGAAGCTACGGGTCGGAGCAATCAGCCCCAGCATTTT	CASSEATGRSNQPQHF
.	.	TRBV3-1/TRBV3-2	TRBJ2-7	TGTGCCAGCAGCCAAGTATGGGGACGGACCTACGAGCAGTACTTC	CASSQVWGRTYEQYF
.	.	TRBV30	TRBJ1-3	TGTGCCTGGAGTAGATCAGGGGCCTCTGGAAACACCATATATTTT	CAWSRSGASGNTIYF
.	.	TRBV11-2	TRBJ1-2	TGTGCCAGCAGCCCTGACAGATCGTCCTATGGCTACACCTTC	CASSPDRSSYGYTF
.	TRBD2	TRBV5-1	TRBJ2-2	TGCGCCAGCAGTACTAGCGGGAGGGCGCCCGGGGAGCTGTTTTTT	CASSTSGRAPGELFF
once	TRBD2	TRBV30	TRBJ2-3	TGTGCCTTCAGGACTAGCGGGGCCTTAGATACGCAGTATTTT	CAFRTSGALDTQYF
.	TRBD2	TRBV24-1	TRBJ2-1	TGTGCCACCAGTGTAACTAGCGGCTCCTACAATGAGCAGTTCTTC	CATSVTSGSYNEQFF
.	TRBD1	TRBV15	TRBJ1-2	TGTGCCACCAGCAGCGGGGCTACCGGGACAGCCTATGGCTACACCTTC	CATSSGATGTAYGYTF
few	.	TRBV13	TRBJ2-5	TGTGCCAGCTCCTACAGTGGAGAGACCCAGTACTTC	CASSYSGETQYF